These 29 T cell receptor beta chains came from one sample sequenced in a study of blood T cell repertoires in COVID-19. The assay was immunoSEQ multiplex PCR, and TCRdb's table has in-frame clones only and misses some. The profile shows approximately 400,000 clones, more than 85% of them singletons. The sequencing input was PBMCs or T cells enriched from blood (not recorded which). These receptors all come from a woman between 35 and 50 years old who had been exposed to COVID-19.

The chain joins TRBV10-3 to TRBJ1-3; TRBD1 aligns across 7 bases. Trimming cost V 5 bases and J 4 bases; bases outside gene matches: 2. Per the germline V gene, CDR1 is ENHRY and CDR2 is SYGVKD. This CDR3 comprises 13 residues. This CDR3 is CAISPGQGNTIYF. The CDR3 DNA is TGTGCCATCAGTCCGGGACAGGGAAACACCATATATTTT.

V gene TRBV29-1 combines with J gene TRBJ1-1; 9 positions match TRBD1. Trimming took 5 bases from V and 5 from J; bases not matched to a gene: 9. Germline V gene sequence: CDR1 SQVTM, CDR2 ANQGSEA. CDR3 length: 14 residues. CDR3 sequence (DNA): TGCAGCGTTTCTACCGGGACAGGGAGAACTGAAGCTTTCTTT. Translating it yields CSVSTGTGRTEAFF.

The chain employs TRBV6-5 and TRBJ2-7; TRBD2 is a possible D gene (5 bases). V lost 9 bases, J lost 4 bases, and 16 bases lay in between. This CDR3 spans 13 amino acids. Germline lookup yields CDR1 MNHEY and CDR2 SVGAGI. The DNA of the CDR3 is TGTGCCAGGGCGTGGGGAGTTGGGTACGAGCAGTACTTC. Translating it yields CARAWGVGYEQYF.

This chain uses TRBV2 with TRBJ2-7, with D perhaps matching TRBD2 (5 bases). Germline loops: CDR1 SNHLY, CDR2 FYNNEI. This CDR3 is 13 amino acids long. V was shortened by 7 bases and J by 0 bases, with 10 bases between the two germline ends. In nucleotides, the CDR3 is TGTGCCAGCACTCGGGATTACTCCTACGAGCAGTACTTC. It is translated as CASTRDYSYEQYF.

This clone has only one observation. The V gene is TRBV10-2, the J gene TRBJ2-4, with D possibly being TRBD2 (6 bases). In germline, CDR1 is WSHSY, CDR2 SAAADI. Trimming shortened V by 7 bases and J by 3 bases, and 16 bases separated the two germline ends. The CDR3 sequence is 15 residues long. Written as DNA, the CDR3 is TGCGCCAGCACCGAACCGCAGGAGGGCAAAAACATTCAGTACTTC. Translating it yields CASTEPQEGKNIQYF.

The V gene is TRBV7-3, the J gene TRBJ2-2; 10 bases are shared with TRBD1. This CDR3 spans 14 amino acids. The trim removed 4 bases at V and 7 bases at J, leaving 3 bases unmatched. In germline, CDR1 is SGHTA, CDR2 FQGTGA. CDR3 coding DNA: TGTGCCAGCAGCTCGGGGACAGGGGACGGGGAGCTGTTTTTT. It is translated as CASSSGTGDGELFF. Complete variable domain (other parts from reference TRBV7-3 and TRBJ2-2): GAGVSQTPSNKVTEKGKYVELRCDPISGHTALYWYRQSLGQGPEFLIYFQGTGAADDSGLPNDRFFAVRPEGSVSTLKIQRTERGDSAVYLCASSSGTGDGELFFGEGSRLTVL.

The CDR3 DNA reads as TGTGCCAGCAGCTTAGGCAGGAACACCGGGGAGCTGTTTTTT. Translation: CASSLGRNTGELFF. The V call is TRBV7-9, the J call TRBJ2-2; no clear D gene. V shed 1 base and J shed 1 base, with 4 bases lying between them. Germline V CDR1 and CDR2: SEHNR, FQNEAQ (reference sequence). This CDR3 region has 14 residues.

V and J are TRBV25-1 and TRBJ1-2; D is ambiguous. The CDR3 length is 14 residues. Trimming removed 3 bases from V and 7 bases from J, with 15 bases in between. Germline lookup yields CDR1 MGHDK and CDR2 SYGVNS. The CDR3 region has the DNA TGTGCCAGCAGTGACCCCTCGGCCGGAGGTGGCTACACCTTC. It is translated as CASSDPSAGGGYTF.

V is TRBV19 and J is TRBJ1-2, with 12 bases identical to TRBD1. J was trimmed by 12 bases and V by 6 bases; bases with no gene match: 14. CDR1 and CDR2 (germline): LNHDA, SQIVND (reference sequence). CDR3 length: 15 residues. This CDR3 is CASRIRPGQGARNTF. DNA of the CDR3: TGTGCCAGTAGGATTCGACCGGGACAGGGGGCGCGGAACACCTTC. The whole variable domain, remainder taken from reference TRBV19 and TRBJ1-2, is DGGITQSPKYLFRKEGQNVTLSCEQNLNHDAMYWYRQDPGQGLRLIYYSQIVNDFQKGDIAEGYSVSREKKESFPLTVTSAQKNPTAFYLCASRIRPGQGARNTFGSGTRLTVV.

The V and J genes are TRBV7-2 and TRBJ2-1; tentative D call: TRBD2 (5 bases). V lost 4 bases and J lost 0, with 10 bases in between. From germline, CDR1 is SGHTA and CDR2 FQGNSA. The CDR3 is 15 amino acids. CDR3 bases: TGTGCCAGCAGCTCTGACTACACCTCCTACAATGAGCAGTTCTTC. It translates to CASSSDYTSYNEQFF.

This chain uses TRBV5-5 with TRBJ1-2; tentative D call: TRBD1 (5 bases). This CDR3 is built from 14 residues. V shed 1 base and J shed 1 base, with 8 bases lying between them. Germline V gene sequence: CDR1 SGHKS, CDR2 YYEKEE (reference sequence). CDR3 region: CASSLRGLNYGYTF. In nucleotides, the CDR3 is TGTGCCAGCAGCTTGCGGGGACTTAACTATGGCTACACCTTC.

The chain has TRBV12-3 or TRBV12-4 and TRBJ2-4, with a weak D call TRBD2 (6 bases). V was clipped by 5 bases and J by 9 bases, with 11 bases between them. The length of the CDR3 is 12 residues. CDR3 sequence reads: CASSRRAGIQYF. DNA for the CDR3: TGTGCCAGCAGTCGGAGGGCGGGCATTCAGTACTTC.

CDR3 sequence reads: CASSPETGGNEQYF. The CDR3 bases are TGTGCCAGCAGCCCGGAGACAGGGGGCAACGAGCAGTACTTC. J is TRBJ2-7 and V is TRBV3-1 (or the pseudogene TRBV3-2); 10 positions agree with TRBD1. Germline trimming cut 4 bases from V and 5 bases from J; bases unmatched to any gene: 5. CDR1 is LGHDT and CDR2 is YNNKEL in the germline V gene (reference sequence). The CDR3 length is 14 residues.

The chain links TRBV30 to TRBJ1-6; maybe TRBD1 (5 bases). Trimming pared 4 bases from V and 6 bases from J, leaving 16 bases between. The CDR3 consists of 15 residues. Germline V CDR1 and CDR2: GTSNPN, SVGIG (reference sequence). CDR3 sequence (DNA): TGTGCCTGGACAAGACTGGACATAATTAATTCACCCCTCCACTTT. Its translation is CAWTRLDIINSPLHF.

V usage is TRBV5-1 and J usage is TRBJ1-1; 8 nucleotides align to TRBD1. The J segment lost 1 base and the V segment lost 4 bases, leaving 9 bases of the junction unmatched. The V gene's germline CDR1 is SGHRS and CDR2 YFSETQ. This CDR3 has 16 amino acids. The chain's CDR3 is CASSPRSGTGNTEAFF. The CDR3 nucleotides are TGCGCCAGCAGCCCGAGGTCCGGGACAGGGAACACTGAAGCTTTCTTT.

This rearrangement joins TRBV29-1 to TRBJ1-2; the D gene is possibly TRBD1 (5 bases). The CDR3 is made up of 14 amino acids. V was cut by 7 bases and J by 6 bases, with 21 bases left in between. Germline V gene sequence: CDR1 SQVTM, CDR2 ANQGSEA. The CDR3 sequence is CSAVTGTPPDGYTF. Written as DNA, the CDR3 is TGCAGCGCCGTAACCGGGACTCCGCCTGATGGCTACACCTTC.

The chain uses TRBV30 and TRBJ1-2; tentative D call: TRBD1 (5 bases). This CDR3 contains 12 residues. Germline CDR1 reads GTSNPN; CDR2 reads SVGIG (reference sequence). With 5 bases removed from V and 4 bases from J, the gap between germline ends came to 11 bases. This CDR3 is CAWGRAVYGYTF. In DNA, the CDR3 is TGTGCCTGGGGCAGGGCCGTCTATGGCTACACCTTC.

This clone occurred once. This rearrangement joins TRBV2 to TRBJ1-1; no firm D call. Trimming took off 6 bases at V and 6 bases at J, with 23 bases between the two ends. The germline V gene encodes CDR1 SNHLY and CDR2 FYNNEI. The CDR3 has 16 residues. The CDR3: CASSQKGGLGSAEAFF. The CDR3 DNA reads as TGTGCCAGCAGCCAGAAGGGCGGACTTGGGTCGGCTGAAGCTTTCTTT.

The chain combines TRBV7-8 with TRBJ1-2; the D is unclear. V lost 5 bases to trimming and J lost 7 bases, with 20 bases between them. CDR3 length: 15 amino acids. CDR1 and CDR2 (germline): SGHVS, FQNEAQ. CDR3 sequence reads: CASSPAWAEEGGYTF. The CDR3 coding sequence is TGTGCCAGCAGCCCAGCATGGGCGGAGGAGGGTGGCTACACCTTC.

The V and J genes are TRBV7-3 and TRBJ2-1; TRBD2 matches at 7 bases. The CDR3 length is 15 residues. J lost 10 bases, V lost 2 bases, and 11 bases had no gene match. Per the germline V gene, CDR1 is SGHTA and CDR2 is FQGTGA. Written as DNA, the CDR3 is TGTGCCAGCAGCTTAGGGTCACTCCTCGGGGGGGAGCAGTTCTTC. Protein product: CASSLGSLLGGEQFF.

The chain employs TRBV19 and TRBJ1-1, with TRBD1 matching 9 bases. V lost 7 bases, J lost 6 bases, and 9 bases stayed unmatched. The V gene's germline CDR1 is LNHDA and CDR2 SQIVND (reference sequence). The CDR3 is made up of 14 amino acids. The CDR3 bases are TGTGCCAGTAAAATACAGGGGGCACCGGCTGAAGCTTTCTTT. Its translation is CASKIQGAPAEAFF.

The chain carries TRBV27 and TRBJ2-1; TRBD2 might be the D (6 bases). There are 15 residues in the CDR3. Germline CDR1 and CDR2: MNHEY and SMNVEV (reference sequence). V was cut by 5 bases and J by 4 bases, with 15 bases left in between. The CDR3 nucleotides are TGTGCCAGCAGTACTGGTTACGGGAGTTACAATGAGCAGTTCTTC. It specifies CASSTGYGSYNEQFF.

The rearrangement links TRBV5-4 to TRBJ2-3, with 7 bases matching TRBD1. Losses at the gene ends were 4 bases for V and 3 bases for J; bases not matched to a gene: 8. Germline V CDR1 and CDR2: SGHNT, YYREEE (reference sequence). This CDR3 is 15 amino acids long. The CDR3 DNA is TGTGCCAGCAGCCCGACGACAGGGTTGACAGATACGCAGTATTTT. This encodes CASSPTTGLTDTQYF.

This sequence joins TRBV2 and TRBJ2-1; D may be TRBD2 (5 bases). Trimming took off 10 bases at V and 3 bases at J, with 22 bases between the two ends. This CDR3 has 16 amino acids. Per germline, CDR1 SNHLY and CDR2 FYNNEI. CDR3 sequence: CATQRGSGGLYNEQFF. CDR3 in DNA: TGTGCCACCCAACGAGGCAGCGGAGGACTCTACAATGAGCAGTTCTTC.

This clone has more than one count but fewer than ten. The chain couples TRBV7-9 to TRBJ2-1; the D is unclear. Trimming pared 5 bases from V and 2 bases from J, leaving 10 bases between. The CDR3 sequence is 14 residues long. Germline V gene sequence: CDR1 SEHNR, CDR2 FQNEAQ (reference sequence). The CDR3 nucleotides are TGTGCCAGCAGCGGAGAGGTCGCCTACAATGAGCAGTTCTTC. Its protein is CASSGEVAYNEQFF.

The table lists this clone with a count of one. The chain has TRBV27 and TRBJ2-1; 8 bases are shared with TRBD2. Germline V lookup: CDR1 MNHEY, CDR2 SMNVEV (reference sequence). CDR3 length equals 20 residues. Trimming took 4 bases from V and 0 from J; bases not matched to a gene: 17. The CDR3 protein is CASSSNLRWREASSYNEQFF. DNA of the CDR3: TGTGCCAGCAGTTCCAACCTCAGGTGGCGGGAGGCTAGCTCCTACAATGAGCAGTTCTTC.

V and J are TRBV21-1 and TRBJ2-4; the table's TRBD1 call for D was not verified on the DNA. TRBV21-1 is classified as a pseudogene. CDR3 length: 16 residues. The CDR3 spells CASSHRAGNAKNIQYF. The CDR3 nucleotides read TGTGCCAGCAGCCACCGCGCAGGGAACGCCAAAAACATTCAGTACTTC.

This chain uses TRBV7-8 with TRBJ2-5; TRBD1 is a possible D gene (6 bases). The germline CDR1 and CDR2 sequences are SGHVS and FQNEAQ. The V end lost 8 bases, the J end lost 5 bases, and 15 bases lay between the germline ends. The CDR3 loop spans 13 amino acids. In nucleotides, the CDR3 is TGTGCCAGCGGACCGCGAACAGGGGAGACCCAGTACTTC. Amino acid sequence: CASGPRTGETQYF.

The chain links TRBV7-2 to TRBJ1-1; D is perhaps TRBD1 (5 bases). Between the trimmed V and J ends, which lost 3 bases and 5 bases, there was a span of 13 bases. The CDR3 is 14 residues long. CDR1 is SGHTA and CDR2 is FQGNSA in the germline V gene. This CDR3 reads CASSFLGPSTEAFF. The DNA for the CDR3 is TGTGCCAGCAGCTTCCTGGGGCCGTCTACTGAAGCTTTCTTT.